This passage covers 2 T cell receptor beta chains from one sample sequenced in a study of cytotoxic CD8 clonotypes in ibrutinib-treated CLL. Sequencing was performed with immunoSEQ multiplex PCR; in TCRdb, only in-frame clones are kept and a portion is missing. Of roughly 15,000 clones listed, approximately 80% are singletons. The source was PBMCs, collected before ibrutinib treatment. The receptors originated from a human donor with chronic lymphocytic leukemia.

This clone was observed a few times. The V and J genes are TRBV27 and TRBJ1-5; D ambiguous. The length of the CDR3 is 14 residues. Looked up from germline, CDR1 is MNHEY and CDR2 is SMNVEV (reference sequence). V lost 5 bases and J lost 0, with 8 bases in between. Here the CDR3 reads CASSPQDSNQPQHF. CDR3 bases: TGTGCCAGCAGTCCGCAGGATAGCAATCAGCCCCAGCATTTT.

V and J are TRBV9 and TRBJ2-7; 9 bases are shared with TRBD2. CDR1 and CDR2 from the germline V gene are SGDLS and YYNGEE. The CDR3 spans 16 residues. The trim removed 1 base at V and 5 bases at J, leaving 10 bases unmatched. CDR3 sequence reads: CASSVSTAGGRNEQYF. As DNA, the CDR3 is TGTGCCAGCAGCGTATCCACCGCGGGAGGGCGAAACGAGCAGTACTTC.